This T cell receptor (beta chain) was profiled in a study of OX40 agonist ivuxolimab in advanced cancers. Trimming removed 4 bases from V and 3 bases from J; junction bases left unmatched: 7. Germline V gene sequence: CDR1 MNHEY, CDR2 SVGAGI. The CDR3 extends over 15 amino acids. The data were produced by immunoSEQ multiplex PCR, yet TCRdb's version contains in-frame clones alone and is incomplete. The sample shows some 100,000 clones, 84% of them seen only once. The input for sequencing was CD4+ or CD8+ T cells sorted from blood, taken in a trial of the OX40 agonist ivuxolimab. The TCR comes from an adult with an advanced solid tumor such as melanoma, head and neck, liver or kidney cancer. This chain connects TRBV6-5 to TRBJ1-1; 8 positions agree with TRBD1. The CDR3 sequence: CASSWSTGADTEAFF. The CDR3 DNA sequence: TGTGCCAGCAGTTGGTCGACAGGGGCCGACACTGAAGCTTTCTTT.